This T cell receptor (beta chain) was identified in a study of Graves' ophthalmopathy and Graves' hyperthyroidism. Findings and limits, study-wide: Discrimination between ophthalmopathy and stable hyperthyroidism by a 13-signature model showed approximately 89% sensitivity and more than 65% specificity.

This clonotype appeared many times. Its target is not known. Investigators amplified TCR beta CDR3 regions from RNA transcripts. Second-round multiplex PCR followed a first-round RT-PCR using HTBI primers. TCRdb re-called the multiplex PCR reads through MiXCR, storing one row per CDR3 protein. This sample yields about 500,000 distinct CDR3 sequences, of which 14% are seen a single time; about a tenth belongs to the top ten. The J segment lost 1 base and the V segment lost 1 base, leaving 5 bases of the junction unmatched. There are 16 residues in the CDR3. CDR1 and CDR2 from the germline V gene are MGHRA and YSYEKL. Clinical symptoms, serum thyroxine, TRAb, thyroid ultrasound and orbital computed tomography were relied on for diagnosis.

J is TRBJ2-7 and V is TRBV4-1; 9 bases agree with TRBD2. The receptor comes from a woman in her twenties or thirties with Graves' ophthalmopathy. The material sequenced was blood. The CDR3 nucleotides are TGCGCCAGCAGCCAAGCGAGGACTAGCGCATCCTACGAGCAGTACTTC. Encoded protein: CASSQARTSASYEQYF.